These T cell receptor beta chains were read from a single sample in a study of relationships among human T cell subsets. TCRdb called the multiplex PCR reads again in MiXCR, with one record for every CDR3 protein. The table includes 13,000 or so distinct CDR3 sequences, about 67% detected once. The specimen sequenced was CD4+ Th1 cells sorted from blood. The receptors shown here come from a man in his forties or fifties in good health. Each CDR3 is given with its conserved first and last residue. Fields, in order: CDR3 length, J gene, D gene, clone size, V gene, CDR3 protein. The D gene is left open where the match is weak. Expanded clones get a size class; other rows say once, few or many, or leave the size out.

len: 12; j_gene: TRBJ2-5; d_gene: NA; abundance: NA; v_gene: TRBV11-2; CDR3aa: CASSRGVETQYF
len: 15; j_gene: TRBJ2-7; d_gene: NA; abundance: NA; v_gene: TRBV5-1; CDR3aa: CASSWGRVRSYEQYF
len: 13; j_gene: TRBJ1-2; d_gene: NA; abundance: NA; v_gene: TRBV25-1; CDR3aa: CASTLTGNYGYTF
len: 13; j_gene: TRBJ1-2; d_gene: NA; abundance: medium-sized; v_gene: TRBV11-2; CDR3aa: CASTLGGIDGYTF
len: 16; j_gene: TRBJ2-1; d_gene: TRBD2; abundance: NA; v_gene: TRBV3-1; CDR3aa: CASSQVVSSGNNEQFF
len: 11; j_gene: TRBJ2-7; d_gene: NA; abundance: medium-sized; v_gene: TRBV20-1; CDR3aa: CSGQGAYEQYF
len: 16; j_gene: TRBJ2-1; d_gene: TRBD2; abundance: few; v_gene: TRBV28; CDR3aa: CASSSSGTSGYNEQFF
len: 12; j_gene: TRBJ2-7; d_gene: NA; abundance: NA; v_gene: TRBV10-1; CDR3aa: CASRNSSYEQYF
len: 11; j_gene: TRBJ1-1; d_gene: NA; abundance: NA; v_gene: TRBV7-9; CDR3aa: CASSLATEAFF
len: 15; j_gene: TRBJ1-1; d_gene: NA; abundance: NA; v_gene: TRBV28; CDR3aa: CASSETGPGLDEAFF
len: 18; j_gene: TRBJ2-3; d_gene: TRBD1; abundance: NA; v_gene: TRBV18; CDR3aa: CASSPPQGASLGTDTQYF
len: 13; j_gene: TRBJ2-7; d_gene: NA; abundance: NA; v_gene: TRBV11-2; CDR3aa: CASSLGPSYEQYF
len: 13; j_gene: TRBJ1-2; d_gene: NA; abundance: NA; v_gene: TRBV12-3/TRBV12-4; CDR3aa: CASSPMEPGGYTF
len: 13; j_gene: TRBJ2-7; d_gene: NA; abundance: NA; v_gene: TRBV11-2; CDR3aa: CASSVWRGWEQYF
len: 14; j_gene: TRBJ2-7; d_gene: TRBD1; abundance: few; v_gene: TRBV7-3; CDR3aa: CASSLGGTGYEQYF
len: 13; j_gene: TRBJ1-6; d_gene: NA; abundance: few; v_gene: TRBV7-3; CDR3aa: CASSLTTDSPLHF
len: 13; j_gene: TRBJ1-4; d_gene: NA; abundance: NA; v_gene: TRBV28; CDR3aa: CASSSPNIEKLFF
len: 12; j_gene: TRBJ1-5; d_gene: NA; abundance: NA; v_gene: TRBV30; CDR3aa: CAWSVPGQPQHF
len: 14; j_gene: TRBJ1-2; d_gene: NA; abundance: few; v_gene: TRBV11-3; CDR3aa: CASSLGQPNYGYTF
len: 15; j_gene: TRBJ2-5; d_gene: NA; abundance: NA; v_gene: TRBV6-6; CDR3aa: CASSPTGGRRETQYF
len: 15; j_gene: TRBJ2-3; d_gene: TRBD2; abundance: NA; v_gene: TRBV28; CDR3aa: CASSLGGRTTDTQYF
len: 16; j_gene: TRBJ2-1; d_gene: NA; abundance: NA; v_gene: TRBV6-6; CDR3aa: CASSYPMRGAYNEQFF
len: 16; j_gene: TRBJ2-7; d_gene: TRBD1; abundance: few; v_gene: TRBV28; CDR3aa: CASSLWTGGLSYEQYF
len: 13; j_gene: TRBJ2-3; d_gene: NA; abundance: few; v_gene: TRBV11-2; CDR3aa: CASSLDSTDTQYF
len: 16; j_gene: TRBJ2-3; d_gene: TRBD1; abundance: NA; v_gene: TRBV28; CDR3aa: CASSSDRVKGTDTQYF
len: 16; j_gene: TRBJ2-1; d_gene: NA; abundance: NA; v_gene: TRBV7-9; CDR3aa: CASSLQGGSSYNEQFF
len: 14; j_gene: TRBJ1-1; d_gene: NA; abundance: NA; v_gene: TRBV11-2; CDR3aa: CASSFEAIDTEAFF
len: 14; j_gene: TRBJ2-3; d_gene: NA; abundance: NA; v_gene: TRBV5-4; CDR3aa: CASSQEGGTDTQYF
len: 13; j_gene: TRBJ1-6; d_gene: NA; abundance: NA; v_gene: TRBV11-1; CDR3aa: CASTSRGNSPLHF
len: 15; j_gene: TRBJ2-1; d_gene: NA; abundance: NA; v_gene: TRBV19; CDR3aa: CASKRARDTYNEQFF
len: 13; j_gene: TRBJ2-5; d_gene: NA; abundance: few; v_gene: TRBV2; CDR3aa: CASSRGTQETQYF